This is a list of T cell receptor beta chains from one sample in a study of blood T cell repertoires in COVID-19. Profiling relied on immunoSEQ multiplex PCR, and the TCRdb table lists in-frame clones only, not all of them. This table has approximately 180,000 clones, around 90% appearing once. The specimen was peripheral blood. The receptors shown here come from a human donor in a cohort sampled during active COVID-19. CDR3s include the opening cysteine and the closing phenylalanine or tryptophan. The D gene is left open where the match is weak. Size is stated for part of the rows, as once, few or many counts, or as a class when the clone is expanded.

clone_size: .
d_call: .
j_call: TRBJ2-7
v_call: TRBV6-5
cdr3_aa: CASRLRDKGTYEQYF
cdr3_nt: TGTGCCAGCAGGCTCCGGGACAAAGGGACCTACGAGCAGTACTTC

clone_size: .
d_call: .
j_call: TRBJ2-1
v_call: TRBV5-1
cdr3_aa: CASSLTQAYNEQFF
cdr3_nt: TGCGCCAGCAGCTTGACCCAGGCCTACAATGAGCAGTTCTTC

clone_size: .
d_call: TRBD2
j_call: TRBJ2-3
v_call: TRBV3-1/TRBV3-2
cdr3_aa: CASSPLAGGGADTQYF
cdr3_nt: TGTGCCAGCAGCCCTCTAGCGGGAGGAGGGGCAGATACGCAGTATTTT

clone_size: .
d_call: TRBD2
j_call: TRBJ2-7
v_call: TRBV27
cdr3_aa: CASSLGGRASEQYF
cdr3_nt: TGTGCCAGCAGTTTAGGCGGGAGGGCCTCCGAGCAGTACTTC

clone_size: .
d_call: TRBD1
j_call: TRBJ1-3
v_call: TRBV30
cdr3_aa: CAWVKPGQLGNTIYF
cdr3_nt: TGTGCCTGGGTCAAACCGGGACAGCTGGGAAACACCATATATTTT

clone_size: .
d_call: TRBD2
j_call: TRBJ2-1
v_call: TRBV5-5
cdr3_aa: CASSFRERGRGGSEQFF
cdr3_nt: TGTGCCAGCAGCTTTAGGGAGCGGGGAAGGGGTGGTAGTGAGCAGTTCTTC

clone_size: .
d_call: TRBD1
j_call: TRBJ1-1
v_call: TRBV18
cdr3_aa: CASSPPSGQDENTEAFF
cdr3_nt: TGTGCCAGCTCACCACCCTCCGGACAGGACGAGAACACTGAAGCTTTCTTT

clone_size: .
d_call: .
j_call: TRBJ2-3
v_call: TRBV30
cdr3_aa: CAWTDNTDTQYF
cdr3_nt: TGTGCCTGGACAGACAACACAGATACGCAGTATTTT

clone_size: .
d_call: TRBD2
j_call: TRBJ2-7
v_call: TRBV9
cdr3_aa: CASSVTSASSYEQYF
cdr3_nt: TGTGCCAGCAGCGTGACTAGCGCCAGCTCCTACGAGCAGTACTTC

clone_size: .
d_call: TRBD1
j_call: TRBJ1-1
v_call: TRBV3-1/TRBV3-2
cdr3_aa: CASSQYRGTEAFF
cdr3_nt: TGTGCCAGCAGCCAGTACAGGGGGACTGAAGCTTTCTTT

clone_size: .
d_call: .
j_call: TRBJ2-7
v_call: TRBV7-9
cdr3_aa: CASRTGSSEQYF
cdr3_nt: TGTGCCAGCAGAACAGGGTCGAGCGAGCAGTACTTC

clone_size: .
d_call: .
j_call: TRBJ2-4
v_call: TRBV10-1
cdr3_aa: CASSSSGAKNIQYF
cdr3_nt: TGCGCCAGCAGCTCCTCAGGGGCCAAAAACATTCAGTACTTC

clone_size: .
d_call: .
j_call: TRBJ2-7
v_call: TRBV6-2/TRBV6-3
cdr3_aa: CASSWGGREQYF
cdr3_nt: TGTGCCAGCAGCTGGGGGGGGCGCGAGCAGTACTTC

clone_size: few
d_call: TRBD1
j_call: TRBJ2-1
v_call: TRBV9
cdr3_aa: CASSVGTVGGNEQFF
cdr3_nt: TGTGCCAGCAGCGTTGGGACAGTAGGCGGGAATGAGCAGTTCTTC

clone_size: .
d_call: TRBD1
j_call: TRBJ2-2
v_call: TRBV19
cdr3_aa: CASSPGGISGELFF
cdr3_nt: TGTGCCAGTAGTCCAGGGGGCATCAGCGGGGAGCTGTTTTTT

clone_size: .
d_call: TRBD2
j_call: TRBJ2-3
v_call: TRBV9
cdr3_aa: CASSEGTSYTDTQYF
cdr3_nt: TGTGCCAGCAGCGAAGGGACTAGCTACACAGATACGCAGTATTTT

clone_size: .
d_call: TRBD2
j_call: TRBJ2-5
v_call: TRBV3-1/TRBV3-2
cdr3_aa: CASSLAGGRETQYF
cdr3_nt: TGTGCCAGCAGTCTAGCGGGGGGGAGGGAGACCCAGTACTTC

clone_size: .
d_call: .
j_call: TRBJ2-2
v_call: TRBV2
cdr3_aa: CASSSGAGTGELFF
cdr3_nt: TGTGCCAGCAGTAGTGGTGCGGGCACCGGGGAGCTGTTTTTT

clone_size: .
d_call: .
j_call: TRBJ2-7
v_call: TRBV6-5
cdr3_aa: CASSRGGPLYGQYF
cdr3_nt: TGTGCCAGCAGTCGCGGGGGCCCTCTGTATGGGCAGTACTTC

clone_size: .
d_call: .
j_call: TRBJ1-2
v_call: TRBV5-5
cdr3_aa: CASSYAKGTIYGYTF
cdr3_nt: TGTGCCAGCAGTTATGCTAAGGGGACTATCTATGGCTACACCTTC

clone_size: .
d_call: .
j_call: TRBJ1-2
v_call: TRBV28
cdr3_aa: CASRWGDGYTF
cdr3_nt: TGTGCCAGCAGGTGGGGGGATGGCTACACCTTC

clone_size: .
d_call: .
j_call: TRBJ1-3
v_call: TRBV6-1
cdr3_aa: CASSDRRWREGGNTIYF
cdr3_nt: TGTGCCAGCAGTGACCGCAGGTGGAGGGAAGGTGGAAACACCATATATTTT

clone_size: few
d_call: .
j_call: TRBJ1-5
v_call: TRBV5-1
cdr3_aa: CASSLAGDQPQHF
cdr3_nt: TGCGCCAGCAGCTTGGCCGGGGATCAGCCCCAGCATTTT

clone_size: .
d_call: TRBD1
j_call: TRBJ2-2
v_call: TRBV5-1
cdr3_aa: CASSTGDTGELFF
cdr3_nt: TGCGCCAGCAGTACAGGGGACACCGGGGAGCTGTTTTTT

clone_size: .
d_call: TRBD2
j_call: TRBJ2-7
v_call: TRBV5-4
cdr3_aa: CASSLGGAGGPNEQYF
cdr3_nt: TGTGCCAGCAGCTTGGGGGGAGCGGGGGGGCCCAACGAGCAGTACTTC

clone_size: .
d_call: .
j_call: TRBJ1-4
v_call: TRBV5-6
cdr3_aa: CASRQEGSEKLFF
cdr3_nt: TGTGCCAGCAGACAAGAGGGTAGTGAAAAACTGTTTTTT

clone_size: .
d_call: TRBD2
j_call: TRBJ2-1
v_call: TRBV7-9
cdr3_aa: CASSFRGTSGKDEQFF
cdr3_nt: TGTGCCAGCAGCTTTAGGGGGACTAGCGGGAAAGATGAGCAGTTCTTC

clone_size: .
d_call: .
j_call: TRBJ2-1
v_call: TRBV6-2/TRBV6-3
cdr3_aa: CASSYGPEQFF
cdr3_nt: TGTGCCAGCAGTTACGGCCCCGAGCAGTTCTTC

clone_size: .
d_call: .
j_call: TRBJ2-7
v_call: TRBV2
cdr3_aa: CASSDQGDEQYF
cdr3_nt: TGTGCCAGCAGTGACCAGGGCGACGAGCAGTACTTC

clone_size: once
d_call: .
j_call: TRBJ2-5
v_call: TRBV4-3
cdr3_aa: CASSQEVRAETQYF
cdr3_nt: TGCGCCAGCAGCCAAGAGGTCAGGGCGGAGACCCAGTACTTC

clone_size: .
d_call: .
j_call: TRBJ2-7
v_call: TRBV6-1
cdr3_aa: CASSGAQGNPYEQYF
cdr3_nt: TGTGCCAGCAGTGGAGCACAGGGCAACCCCTACGAGCAGTACTTC

clone_size: .
d_call: .
j_call: TRBJ1-4
v_call: TRBV24-1
cdr3_aa: CATSDFGRVVYEKLFF
cdr3_nt: TGTGCCACCAGTGATTTCGGGAGGGTTGTATATGAAAAACTGTTTTTT

clone_size: few
d_call: .
j_call: TRBJ1-3
v_call: TRBV7-2
cdr3_aa: CASSLDTGTGNTIYF
cdr3_nt: TGTGCCAGCAGCTTAGATACAGGGACTGGAAACACCATATATTTT

clone_size: .
d_call: TRBD1
j_call: TRBJ2-7
v_call: TRBV5-1
cdr3_aa: CASSLDGTGAHEQYF
cdr3_nt: TGCGCCAGCAGCTTGGATGGGACAGGGGCCCACGAGCAGTACTTC

clone_size: .
d_call: TRBD2
j_call: TRBJ2-3
v_call: TRBV7-2
cdr3_aa: CASRTLAGGRDTDTQYF
cdr3_nt: TGTGCCAGCAGAACACTAGCGGGGGGGCGGGACACAGATACGCAGTATTTT

clone_size: .
d_call: .
j_call: TRBJ2-7
v_call: TRBV5-6
cdr3_aa: CASSSGTVTYEQYF
cdr3_nt: TGTGCCAGCAGCTCGGGGACTGTTACCTACGAGCAGTACTTC

clone_size: .
d_call: .
j_call: TRBJ2-7
v_call: TRBV20-1
cdr3_aa: CSAQARSEQYF
cdr3_nt: TGCAGTGCTCAGGCGCGCTCCGAGCAGTACTTC

clone_size: .
d_call: .
j_call: TRBJ2-7
v_call: TRBV10-1
cdr3_aa: CASSESTSSGIYEQYF
cdr3_nt: TGCGCCAGCAGTGAATCTACTAGCTCGGGCATATACGAGCAGTACTTC

clone_size: .
d_call: TRBD1
j_call: TRBJ2-7
v_call: TRBV3-1/TRBV3-2
cdr3_aa: CASSLTGTGGYEQYF
cdr3_nt: TGTGCCAGCAGCCTCACCGGGACAGGGGGATACGAGCAGTACTTC

clone_size: .
d_call: TRBD1
j_call: TRBJ1-4
v_call: TRBV14
cdr3_aa: CASSQWTGVNEKLFF
cdr3_nt: TGTGCCAGCAGCCAATGGACAGGGGTTAATGAAAAACTGTTTTTT

clone_size: once
d_call: .
j_call: TRBJ1-1
v_call: TRBV21-1
cdr3_aa: CASSREGVGVAFF
cdr3_nt: TGTGCCAGCAGCCGAGAGGGGGTAGGCGTAGCTTTCTTT

clone_size: .
d_call: TRBD2
j_call: TRBJ2-2
v_call: TRBV28
cdr3_aa: CASSSPAGGVTGELFF
cdr3_nt: TGTGCCAGCAGTTCCCCAGCGGGAGGAGTCACCGGGGAGCTGTTTTTT

clone_size: .
d_call: TRBD1
j_call: TRBJ2-7
v_call: TRBV27
cdr3_aa: CASSLYFRGPGIPAYEQYF
cdr3_nt: TGTGCCAGCAGTTTATATTTCAGGGGGCCAGGGATCCCCGCCTACGAGCAGTACTTC

clone_size: .
d_call: TRBD1
j_call: TRBJ2-5
v_call: TRBV25-1
cdr3_aa: CASSDSGTADKGQETQYF
cdr3_nt: TGTGCCAGCAGTGACTCCGGGACAGCGGACAAGGGCCAAGAGACCCAGTACTTC

clone_size: .
d_call: .
j_call: TRBJ2-2
v_call: TRBV5-1
cdr3_aa: CASSLGGDGFGELFF
cdr3_nt: TGCGCCAGCAGCTTAGGAGGAGACGGCTTCGGGGAGCTGTTTTTT

clone_size: .
d_call: TRBD1
j_call: TRBJ2-7
v_call: TRBV4-3
cdr3_aa: CASSQGQGSHEQYF
cdr3_nt: TGCGCCAGCAGCCAAGGACAGGGCTCCCACGAGCAGTACTTC

clone_size: .
d_call: TRBD1
j_call: TRBJ1-5
v_call: TRBV6-2/TRBV6-3
cdr3_aa: CASSDRGYSNQPQHF
cdr3_nt: TGTGCCAGCAGCGACAGGGGATATAGCAATCAGCCCCAGCATTTT